The rows below give T cell receptor beta chains drawn from one sample of a study of shared clonotypes between healthy human individuals. The method was immunoSEQ multiplex PCR; TCRdb's version includes in-frame clones alone and lacks a portion of them. Among fewer than 1.6 million clones listed, 98% to 99% were seen once. The sequencing input was naive CD4+ T cells sorted from blood. The receptors originated from a man aged 25-45 years in good health. The CDR3 runs from the conserved cysteine through the conserved F or W. Fields, in order: clone size, V gene, D gene, J gene, CDR3 protein, CDR3 DNA. D genes are given only for firm matches. Rows give clone size only sometimes, using once, few, many, or a class for an expanded clone.

abundance: .; v_gene: TRBV19; d_gene: .; j_gene: TRBJ1-4; CDR3aa: CASGINEKLFF; CDR3nt: TGTGCCAGTGGTATTAATGAAAAACTGTTTTTT
abundance: .; v_gene: TRBV7-9; d_gene: .; j_gene: TRBJ2-5; CDR3aa: CASSPGPGATQYF; CDR3nt: TGTGCCAGCAGCCCGGGACCCGGCGCGACCCAGTACTTC
abundance: .; v_gene: TRBV27; d_gene: .; j_gene: TRBJ1-2; CDR3aa: CASSPFDDRSTNYGYTF; CDR3nt: TGTGCCAGCAGTCCATTTGACGACAGGTCTACTAACTATGGCTACACCTTC
abundance: .; v_gene: TRBV5-1; d_gene: .; j_gene: TRBJ1-4; CDR3aa: CASSFGARGEKLFF; CDR3nt: TGCGCCAGCAGCTTTGGGGCCCGTGGGGAAAAACTGTTTTTT
abundance: .; v_gene: TRBV2; d_gene: TRBD1; j_gene: TRBJ1-1; CDR3aa: CASSDEDRVVNTEAFF; CDR3nt: TGTGCCAGCAGTGATGAGGACAGGGTGGTGAACACTGAAGCTTTCTTT
abundance: .; v_gene: TRBV9; d_gene: TRBD1; j_gene: TRBJ2-7; CDR3aa: CASSGPGQFYEQYF; CDR3nt: TGTGCCAGCAGCGGACCGGGACAGTTTTACGAGCAGTACTTC
abundance: .; v_gene: TRBV18; d_gene: .; j_gene: TRBJ2-6; CDR3aa: CASSPITGNSHSGANVLTF; CDR3nt: TGTGCCAGCTCACCCATAACAGGAAACTCCCACTCTGGGGCCAACGTCCTGACTTTC
abundance: .; v_gene: TRBV5-4; d_gene: TRBD1; j_gene: TRBJ1-1; CDR3aa: CASSLGRQGENTEAFF; CDR3nt: TGTGCCAGCAGCCTCGGCCGACAGGGAGAGAACACTGAAGCTTTCTTT
abundance: once; v_gene: TRBV7-9; d_gene: .; j_gene: TRBJ2-7; CDR3aa: CASSFISSGQYEQYF; CDR3nt: TGTGCCAGCAGCTTTATCTCTAGTGGTCAATACGAGCAGTACTTC
abundance: .; v_gene: TRBV19; d_gene: .; j_gene: TRBJ2-3; CDR3aa: CASSIRGTDTQYF; CDR3nt: TGTGCCAGTAGTATAAGGGGCACAGATACGCAGTATTTT
abundance: .; v_gene: TRBV5-4; d_gene: TRBD1; j_gene: TRBJ1-1; CDR3aa: CASSYDRVPEAFF; CDR3nt: TGTGCCAGCAGCTACGACAGGGTCCCTGAAGCTTTCTTT
abundance: .; v_gene: TRBV6-5; d_gene: .; j_gene: TRBJ1-2; CDR3aa: CASRSDLDYTF; CDR3nt: TGTGCCAGCAGATCGGACCTGGACTACACCTTC
abundance: .; v_gene: TRBV6-1; d_gene: .; j_gene: TRBJ1-2; CDR3aa: CASSEWAPLFSDNYGYTF; CDR3nt: TGTGCCAGCAGTGAATGGGCCCCCCTCTTCAGCGATAACTATGGCTACACCTTC
abundance: .; v_gene: TRBV2; d_gene: .; j_gene: TRBJ1-4; CDR3aa: CASRARATNEKLFF; CDR3nt: TGTGCCAGCAGGGCCAGGGCAACTAATGAAAAACTGTTTTTT
abundance: .; v_gene: TRBV28; d_gene: .; j_gene: TRBJ2-7; CDR3aa: CASSLQLPVEQYF; CDR3nt: TGTGCCAGCAGTCTCCAACTGCCCGTCGAGCAGTACTTC
abundance: .; v_gene: TRBV5-1; d_gene: .; j_gene: TRBJ2-3; CDR3aa: CASSLWADPTDTQYF; CDR3nt: TGCGCCAGCAGCTTGTGGGCGGACCCCACAGATACGCAGTATTTT
abundance: .; v_gene: TRBV29-1; d_gene: .; j_gene: TRBJ2-5; CDR3aa: CSVGLGVETQYF; CDR3nt: TGCAGCGTGGGGCTTGGGGTAGAGACCCAGTACTTC
abundance: .; v_gene: TRBV6-6; d_gene: .; j_gene: TRBJ1-5; CDR3aa: CASRERVVNQPQHF; CDR3nt: TGTGCCAGCAGGGAAAGGGTGGTCAATCAGCCCCAGCATTTT
abundance: .; v_gene: TRBV11-2; d_gene: .; j_gene: TRBJ2-7; CDR3aa: CASSSPDSYEQYF; CDR3nt: TGTGCCAGCAGCTCCCCGGACAGCTACGAGCAGTACTTC
abundance: .; v_gene: TRBV28; d_gene: TRBD1; j_gene: TRBJ1-2; CDR3aa: CATRTGGIDYGYTF; CDR3nt: TGTGCCACCCGAACAGGGGGCATAGACTATGGCTACACCTTC
abundance: .; v_gene: TRBV27; d_gene: .; j_gene: TRBJ1-1; CDR3aa: CASSFLGGGAEAFF; CDR3nt: TGTGCCAGCAGTTTCTTGGGAGGAGGCGCTGAAGCTTTCTTT
abundance: .; v_gene: TRBV5-1; d_gene: TRBD1; j_gene: TRBJ1-1; CDR3aa: CASSSGLQGARVGTEAFF; CDR3nt: TGCGCCAGCAGCTCTGGGCTACAGGGGGCGCGGGTGGGGACTGAAGCTTTCTTT
abundance: .; v_gene: TRBV6-1; d_gene: TRBD2; j_gene: TRBJ2-1; CDR3aa: CASSERSAGGYNEQFF; CDR3nt: TGTGCCAGCAGTGAACGGTCGGCGGGAGGGTACAATGAGCAGTTCTTC
abundance: .; v_gene: TRBV27; d_gene: .; j_gene: TRBJ2-7; CDR3aa: CATAGGLGPYEQYF; CDR3nt: TGTGCCACCGCCGGGGGCCTAGGACCCTACGAGCAGTACTTC
abundance: .; v_gene: TRBV18; d_gene: .; j_gene: TRBJ2-1; CDR3aa: CASSPYRGGGSSYNEQFF; CDR3nt: TGTGCCAGCTCTCCCTACCGGGGTGGGGGTAGCTCCTACAATGAGCAGTTCTTC
abundance: .; v_gene: TRBV6-1; d_gene: TRBD1; j_gene: TRBJ2-1; CDR3aa: CASSERTGTYNEQFF; CDR3nt: TGTGCCAGCAGTGAACGGACAGGGACCTACAATGAGCAGTTCTTC
abundance: .; v_gene: TRBV6-6; d_gene: TRBD2; j_gene: TRBJ2-1; CDR3aa: CASSTPRDYPYNEQFF; CDR3nt: TGTGCCAGCAGTACCCCCCGGGACTACCCATACAATGAGCAGTTCTTC
abundance: .; v_gene: TRBV2; d_gene: .; j_gene: TRBJ1-2; CDR3aa: CASGGLTYGYTF; CDR3nt: TGTGCCAGCGGAGGGCTTACTTATGGCTACACCTTC
abundance: .; v_gene: TRBV14; d_gene: TRBD1; j_gene: TRBJ2-7; CDR3aa: CASSQAGLRDRSYEQYF; CDR3nt: TGTGCCAGCAGCCAAGCGGGTCTCAGGGACAGGAGCTACGAGCAGTACTTC
abundance: .; v_gene: TRBV19; d_gene: .; j_gene: TRBJ1-2; CDR3aa: CASSPGQNLYGYTF; CDR3nt: TGTGCCAGTAGTCCCGGACAGAACCTCTATGGCTACACCTTC
abundance: .; v_gene: TRBV5-1; d_gene: TRBD1; j_gene: TRBJ2-7; CDR3aa: CASSWGQGYSYEQYF; CDR3nt: TGCGCCAGCAGCTGGGGACAGGGTTACTCCTACGAGCAGTACTTC
abundance: .; v_gene: TRBV7-2; d_gene: .; j_gene: TRBJ2-7; CDR3aa: CASSLASPISYEQYF; CDR3nt: TGTGCCAGCAGCTTAGCGTCCCCGATCTCCTACGAGCAGTACTTC
abundance: once; v_gene: TRBV19; d_gene: .; j_gene: TRBJ2-2; CDR3aa: CASRKTVVPGELFF; CDR3nt: TGTGCCAGTAGAAAGACTGTCGTCCCCGGGGAGCTGTTTTTT
abundance: .; v_gene: TRBV28; d_gene: .; j_gene: TRBJ2-7; CDR3aa: CASSLRVRGYEQYF; CDR3nt: TGTGCCAGCAGTTTAAGGGTTCGAGGGTACGAGCAGTACTTC
abundance: .; v_gene: TRBV7-9; d_gene: .; j_gene: TRBJ1-5; CDR3aa: CASSPLVSSNQPQHF; CDR3nt: TGTGCCAGCAGCCCGCTAGTGTCTAGCAATCAGCCCCAGCATTTT
abundance: .; v_gene: TRBV19; d_gene: TRBD2; j_gene: TRBJ2-1; CDR3aa: CALGGLAFNEQFF; CDR3nt: TGTGCCTTAGGGGGACTAGCGTTTAATGAGCAGTTCTTC
abundance: .; v_gene: TRBV20-1; d_gene: .; j_gene: TRBJ2-7; CDR3aa: CSATDRYEQYF; CDR3nt: TGCAGTGCTACTGACCGGTACGAGCAGTACTTC